This T cell receptor beta chain derives from a study of T-cell reconstitution after alpha-beta-depleted transplantation in children (dated by TCRdb to the mid-2010s). Describing the broader study: Using TCR repertoire profiling, the study followed T-cell immune reconstitution in a quantitative way in children after TCRalphabeta/CD19-depleted allogeneic hematopoietic cell transplantation. Study-wide conclusions, independent of this receptor: In some patients, the high TCRbeta diversity seen at day 60 was put down to recipient T cells and intrathymic progenitors that had survived conditioning. The apparently early alphabetaT-cell count recovery about two months after transplant was reportedly dependent on only several hundred rapidly expanded clones derived from non-depleted graft cells. Hyperexpanded clone frequencies declined over subsequent months; after one year, T-cell counts and TCRbeta diversity were mostly attributed to newly produced T cells.

Cut back by 3 bases and 7 bases, the V and J ends lie 21 bases apart. The germline V gene (reference sequence) sets CDR1 to DFQATT and CDR2 to SNEGSKA. The cysteine opens and the phenylalanine closes a CDR3 of 16 amino acids. Only the CDR3 part of the read is kept: 48 bases, read in frame from the first base. In light of the paper, this sample's treatment or condition label describes: allogeneic hematopoietic cell transplantation with graft depleted of TCRalphabeta T cells and CD19 B cells. TCRalphabeta/CD19-depleted allogeneic hematopoietic cell grafts were given to the transplant recipients, all of whom were children. The method behind the library was PCR. Reads for this sample came from an Illumina HiSeq 2500. TCR libraries were prepared with molecular barcoding, using unique molecular identifiers to normalize TCRbeta repertoire quantification. The raw public data were reprocessed by TCRdb itself: fastp quality trimming at Q25, MiXCR clonotype calling, in-frame beta chains only. Identical CDR3 proteins give one entry, which carries the most common genes and DNA. The sample records about 290,000 distinct CDR3 sequences, almost 8% of which are singletons. The top ten hold over 7.5% of the sample.

There are many counts of this clonotype. Its specific antigen is unknown. One base away there is no much larger clone; base qualities are not given. This material consisted of peripheral blood, taken 360 days after TCRalphabeta/CD19-depleted stem cell transplant. Here the chain combines TRBV20-1 and TRBJ2-2; the D gene is not confidently resolved. The clonotype was recovered from a female patient between 2 and 15 years old who had a stem cell transplant for Fanconi anemia, so the T cells may come from the graft donor. The nucleotide sequence reads as follows: TGCAGTGCTAGTGAATTTCCTCCCTTATCCGGCGGGGAGCTGTTTTTT. Its coded protein is CSASEFPPLSGGELFF.